This TCR beta chain came from a study of Graves' ophthalmopathy and Graves' hyperthyroidism. Study context: Peripheral blood was collected at initial diagnosis, before any treatment.

CDR1 and CDR2 (germline): SQVTM, ANQGSEA. The length of the CDR3 is 13 residues. V shed 7 bases and J shed 3 bases, with 14 bases lying between them. This clonotype was seen a few times. TCR beta CDR3 regions were amplified from RNA transcripts. An opening RT-PCR round employed HTBI primers and preceded a second-round multiplex PCR. TCRdb analysed the multiplex PCR reads with MiXCR anew, one entry per CDR3 protein. The sample yields about 480,000 distinct CDR3 sequences, roughly 14% seen once. Additional autoimmune diseases, uncontrolled infections, pregnancy or lactation disqualified patients. PBMCs were density-gradient isolated from around 9.2 ml fresh blood.

This rearrangement joins TRBV29-1 to TRBJ2-3; a possible D gene is TRBD2 (7 bases). This TCR was recovered from a woman younger than 45 with Graves' ophthalmopathy. Material for sequencing was blood. CDR3 nucleotides: TGCAGCGCCTTCGGGGGGCAAACAGATACGCAGTATTTT. Its protein product is CSAFGGQTDTQYF.